The TCR beta chain under discussion was sequenced for a study of blood T cell repertoires in COVID-19. Study as a whole: T cells, B-cell-depleted T cells, or PBMCs provided the cDNA or gDNA that served as material.

Authors' data handling: Estimates of nucleated cell counts were drawn from the amplification of reference gene primers. The repertoire was sequenced with immunoSEQ multiplex PCR; TCRdb's copy has only in-frame clones and lacks some. The V and J calls and clone size are taken from that table; D and trimming were inferred from the DNA. The sample records just over 95,000 clones, 90% being singletons. The CDR3 is 14 residues long. With V trimmed by 3 bases and J by 4 bases, 5 bases remained unmatched. Germline-derived CDR1 and CDR2 are SGHAT and FQNNGV. This clone came up once. The chain joins TRBV11-2 to TRBJ1-2, with 7 bases fitting TRBD1. Sequencing input: peripheral blood. This TCR came from a man in his 60s with acute or convalescent COVID-19. Here the CDR3 reads CASSLPGTAYGYTF. The CDR3 DNA sequence: TGTGCCAGCAGCTTGCCCGGGACAGCCTATGGCTACACCTTC.